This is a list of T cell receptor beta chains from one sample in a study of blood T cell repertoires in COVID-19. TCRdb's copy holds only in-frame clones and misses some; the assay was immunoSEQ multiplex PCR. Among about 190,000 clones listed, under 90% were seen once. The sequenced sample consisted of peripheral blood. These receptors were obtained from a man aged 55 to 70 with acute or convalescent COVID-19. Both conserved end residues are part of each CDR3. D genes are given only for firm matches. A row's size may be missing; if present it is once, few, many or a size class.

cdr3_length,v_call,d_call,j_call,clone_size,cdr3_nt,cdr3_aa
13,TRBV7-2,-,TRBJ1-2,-,TGTGCCAGCAGCTTGACCGACAGGTCTGGCTACACCTTC,CASSLTDRSGYTF
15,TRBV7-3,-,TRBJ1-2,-,TGTGCCAGCAGCCCGACAGGCGCCTCGGGGTATGGCTACACCTTC,CASSPTGASGYGYTF
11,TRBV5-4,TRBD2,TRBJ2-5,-,TGTGCCAGCAGCTGGGGGGGGACCCAGTACTTC,CASSWGGTQYF
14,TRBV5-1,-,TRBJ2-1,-,TGCGCCAGCAGCTTCCGACTCCTCCGGGATGAGCAGTTCTTC,CASSFRLLRDEQFF
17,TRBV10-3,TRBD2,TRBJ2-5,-,TGTGCCATCAGTGAGTCGGGACTAGCGGGAGTCGGGGAGACCCAGTACTTC,CAISESGLAGVGETQYF
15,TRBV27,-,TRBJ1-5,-,TGTGCCAGCAGTTTTGACGGGGTATACATTCAGCCCCAGCATTTT,CASSFDGVYIQPQHF
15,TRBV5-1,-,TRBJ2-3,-,TGCGCCAGCTCGTCAGGAGGGCAGGGAATAGATACGCAGTATTTT,CASSSGGQGIDTQYF
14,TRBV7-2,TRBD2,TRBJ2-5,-,TGTGCCAGCAGCTTTGCGGGAGGGGACAAGACCCAGTACTTC,CASSFAGGDKTQYF
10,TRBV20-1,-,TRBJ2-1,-,TGCAGTCCCTCGGGGAATGAGCAGTTCTTC,CSPSGNEQFF
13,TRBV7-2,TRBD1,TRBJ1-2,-,TGTGCCAGCAGCCGGGACAGAAGGAATGGCTACACCTTC,CASSRDRRNGYTF
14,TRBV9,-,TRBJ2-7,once,TGTGCCAGCAGCTTCGGGACTTCTACCTACGAGCAGTACTTC,CASSFGTSTYEQYF
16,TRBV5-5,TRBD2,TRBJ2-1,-,TGTGCCAGCAGCCCTGGTGGGACTAGCGGGCGGGGTGAGCAGTTCTTC,CASSPGGTSGRGEQFF
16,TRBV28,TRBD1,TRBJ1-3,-,TGTGCCAGCTGGAGACAGGGGGGAGGCTCTGGAAACACCATATATTTT,CASWRQGGGSGNTIYF
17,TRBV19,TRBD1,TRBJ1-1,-,TGTGCCAGTAGTATATGGTGGGACAGGGGGCAGGATTCTGAAGCTTTCTTT,CASSIWWDRGQDSEAFF
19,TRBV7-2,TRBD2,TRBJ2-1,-,TGTGCCAGCAGCTACACTAGCGGGGGGCCTTCAAGCTCCTACAATGAGCAGTTCTTC,CASSYTSGGPSSSYNEQFF
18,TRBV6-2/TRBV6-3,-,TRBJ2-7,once,TGTGCCAGCAGCCTCCCTGGTTTGGGAGTCGCCCGGGCCTACGAGCAGTACTTC,CASSLPGLGVARAYEQYF
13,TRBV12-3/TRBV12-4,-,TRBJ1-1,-,TGTGCCAGCAGCGAGAACAGGGCCCGGGGAGCTTTCTTT,CASSENRARGAFF
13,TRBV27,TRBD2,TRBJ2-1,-,TGTGCCAGCAGTTTAACTAGCGGCAATGAGCAGTTCTTC,CASSLTSGNEQFF
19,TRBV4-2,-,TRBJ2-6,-,TGTGCCAGCAGCCAAGATAGTGCAGGCTTAAACTCTGGGGCCAACGTCCTGACTTTC,CASSQDSAGLNSGANVLTF
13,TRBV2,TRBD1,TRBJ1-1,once,TGTGCCAGCATCTCGGACAGGCTTTCTGAAGCTTTCTTT,CASISDRLSEAFF
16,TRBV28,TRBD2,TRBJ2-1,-,TGTGCCAGCAGTTCTACCGGACTAGCGGGCAAACGCGAGCAGTTCTTC,CASSSTGLAGKREQFF
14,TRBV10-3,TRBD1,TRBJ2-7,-,TGTGCCACTAAAGACAGGGGGGATTCCTACGAGCAGTACTTC,CATKDRGDSYEQYF
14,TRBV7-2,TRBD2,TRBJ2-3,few,TGTGCCAGCAGCTTGGGACTAGTCACAGATACGCAGTATTTT,CASSLGLVTDTQYF
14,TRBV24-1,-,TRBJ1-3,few,TGTGCCACTGCCCAAAGGGGGTTCGATAACACCATATATTTT,CATAQRGFDNTIYF
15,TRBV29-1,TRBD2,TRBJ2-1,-,TGCAGCGTCCGAGGGACTAGCGGGAATGGCGATGAGCAGTTCTTC,CSVRGTSGNGDEQFF
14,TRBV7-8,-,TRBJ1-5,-,TGTGCCAGCAACCCCGGGAGAAACTCTTTACCCCAGCATTTT,CASNPGRNSLPQHF
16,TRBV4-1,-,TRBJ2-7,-,TGCGCCAGCAGCCAAGATGGGGGGGCGATATCCTACGAGCAGTACTTC,CASSQDGGAISYEQYF
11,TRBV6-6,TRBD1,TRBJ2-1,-,TGTGCCAGCAGGGACAGGGAGGACCAGTTCTTC,CASRDREDQFF
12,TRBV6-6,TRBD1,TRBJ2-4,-,TGTGCCAGCAGTCACCCGGGACAGGGAGAGTACTTC,CASSHPGQGEYF
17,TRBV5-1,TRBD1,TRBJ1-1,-,TGCGCCAGCAGCTTGGGGCCGCGGGACAGCATGAACACTGAAGCTTTCTTT,CASSLGPRDSMNTEAFF
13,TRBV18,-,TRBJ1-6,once,TGTGCCAGCTCACCAAGCGAGAGGTCACCCCTCCACTTT,CASSPSERSPLHF
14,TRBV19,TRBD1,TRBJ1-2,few,TGTGCCAGTAGTATTCGACAGGGCCTAGGGGGCTACACCTTC,CASSIRQGLGGYTF
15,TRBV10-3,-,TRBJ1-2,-,TGTGCCATCAAAGAAACCGGGGAGACTAACTATGGCTACACCTTC,CAIKETGETNYGYTF
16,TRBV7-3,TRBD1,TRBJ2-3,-,TGTGCCAGCAGCCCCGGGGACAGGGGCGAGGCAGATACGCAGTATTTT,CASSPGDRGEADTQYF
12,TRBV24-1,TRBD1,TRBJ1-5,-,TGTGCCACCAGTGATTCGACAGGGGCGACGCATTTT,CATSDSTGATHF
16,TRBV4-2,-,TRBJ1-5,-,TGTGCCAGCAGCCAAGATCCAGGGCAGAGCAATCAGCCCCAGCATTTT,CASSQDPGQSNQPQHF
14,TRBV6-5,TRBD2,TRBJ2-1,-,TGTGCCAGCAGTTACTCCGGACTAGCGCGTGAGCAGTTCTTC,CASSYSGLAREQFF
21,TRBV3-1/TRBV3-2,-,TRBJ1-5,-,TGTGCCAGCAGCCAAGTGTTTCCTATGGTCGACGGCGGTGGGGCAAATCAGCCCCAGCATTTT,CASSQVFPMVDGGGANQPQHF
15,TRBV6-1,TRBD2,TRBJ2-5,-,TGTGCCAGCAGTGAAATGGGGGGGAGCCAAGAGACCCAGTACTTC,CASSEMGGSQETQYF
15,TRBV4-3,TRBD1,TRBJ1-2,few,TGCGCCAGCAGCCCCACGGGACAGGGGATAGATGGCTACACCTTC,CASSPTGQGIDGYTF
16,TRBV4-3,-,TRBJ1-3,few,TGCGCCAGCAGCCAAGATCCACACCCCTCTGGAAACACCATATATTTT,CASSQDPHPSGNTIYF
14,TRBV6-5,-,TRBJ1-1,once,TGTGCCAGCAGTATCGGGACTCTGAACACTGAAGCTTTCTTT,CASSIGTLNTEAFF
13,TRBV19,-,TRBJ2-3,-,TGTGCCAGTAGTAAGGGAGACACAGATACGCAGTATTTT,CASSKGDTDTQYF
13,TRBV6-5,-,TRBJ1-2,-,TGTGCCAGCAGTCTACAGCCTACTTATGGCTACACCTTC,CASSLQPTYGYTF